The clone carrying this TCR beta chain was counted a few times. Its target is not known. A multiplex PCR was run with 60 Vbeta primers and 13 Jbeta primers. The data were produced by immunoSEQ multiplex PCR, yet TCRdb's version contains in-frame clones alone and is incomplete. Among around 150,000 clones listed, less than 80% were seen once. The CDR3 length is 14 residues. In germline, CDR1 is LGHNA, CDR2 YNFKEQ. V dropped 2 bases and J dropped 1 base, with 6 bases sitting between them. The record originates from a study of cytomegalovirus exposure and HLA in healthy donors. General study findings and limits: Sequencing artifact likely explains a cluster of highly shared sequence variants. When analyzed later, a missense DCLRE1C variant was found to be linked to TCR beta V- and J-gene trimming. Cytomegalovirus-associated status was assigned to about 170 TCR beta chains. Owing to their indistinguishability, certain V segments, notably TRBV6-2 and TRBV6-3, were excluded.

The sequencing input was PBMCs. The origin of this receptor is a female donor in good health and CMV-seropositive. The gene calls are TRBV4-2 and TRBJ2-1; unclear D gene. The CDR3 sequence is CASSQYKSYNEQFF. Written as DNA, the CDR3 is TGTGCCAGCAGCCAATACAAGTCCTACAATGAGCAGTTCTTC.